Many counts were recorded for the clone carrying this T cell receptor (beta chain). The sample comes from a study of naive and memory T cell subsets. The SP2 primer and nested alpha and beta constant region primers amplified ligated cDNA in four rounds. For blood and skin samples, reverse transcription used TCR alpha and beta constant primers. In TCRdb, the 5' RACE reads were re-called with MiXCR into one record per CDR3 protein. The sample contains more than 45,000 distinct CDR3 sequences, approximately 6.6% of which appear only once. TCR cDNA received a 3' ligated oligonucleotide that carried a UMI. This CDR3 comprises 16 residues. In germline, CDR1 is SGHNT, CDR2 YYREEE (reference sequence). V lost 4 bases, J lost 1 base, and 10 bases stayed unmatched.

The sequence was collected from a male donor in good health. The chain is built from TRBV5-4 and TRBJ1-1; 7 positions agree with TRBD1. CDR3 in amino acids: CASSRGGQSGNTEAFF. The CDR3 bases are TGTGCCAGCAGCAGAGGGGGCCAATCGGGGAACACTGAAGCTTTCTTT.